One and the same sample provided the 7 T cell receptor beta chains below, sequenced in a study of shared clonotypes between healthy human individuals. This table comes from immunoSEQ multiplex PCR, and its TCRdb copy is limited to in-frame clones, with some not included. The sample includes some 1,400,000 clones, approximately 96% of them seen just once. The specimen sequenced was naive CD4+ T cells sorted from blood. Subset indicated: CD45RA+ positively selected. Receptor source: a man aged 25-45 years in good health.

The chain employs TRBV15 and TRBJ2-1, with 10 bases fitting TRBD2. Germline trimming cut 1 base from V and 7 bases from J; bases unmatched to any gene: 7. Germline values: CDR1 LNHNV, CDR2 YYDKDF (reference sequence). This CDR3 comprises 16 residues. This CDR3 is CATSRGLAGAGNEQFF. CDR3 coding DNA: TGTGCCACCAGCAGAGGTCTAGCGGGAGCTGGAAATGAGCAGTTCTTC.

The chain has TRBV5-1 and TRBJ2-2; no clear D. Germline V lookup: CDR1 SGHRS, CDR2 YFSETQ. Between the trimmed V and J ends, which lost 0 bases and 2 bases, there was a span of 8 bases. The CDR3 runs 15 residues. As DNA, the CDR3 is TGCGCCAGCAGCTTGGGGCGGTCAAACACCGGGGAGCTGTTTTTT. Amino acid sequence: CASSLGRSNTGELFF.

The chain joins TRBV9 to TRBJ2-5; TRBD2 agrees at 15 bases. Germline-derived CDR1 and CDR2 are SGDLS and YYNGEE. This CDR3 has 19 residues. After removal of 3 bases from V and 3 bases from J, the junction contained 12 bases not matched to a gene. Written as DNA, the CDR3 is TGTGCCAGCAGCGCAAAACCGGGACTAGCGGGAGGCTGGGAAGAGACCCAGTACTTC. Translating gives CASSAKPGLAGGWEETQYF.

The chain couples TRBV2 to TRBJ2-1, with no clear D. Trimming removed 3 bases at V and 5 bases at J, with 5 bases between. CDR1 is SNHLY, CDR2 FYNNEI, per germline. The CDR3 totals 12 residues. The CDR3 sequence is CASSDRDNEQFF. Written as DNA, the CDR3 is TGTGCCAGCAGTGATAGAGACAATGAGCAGTTCTTC.

The chain employs TRBV10-3 and TRBJ2-7; D might be TRBD1 or TRBD2, each matching 5 bases. Looked up from germline, CDR1 is ENHRY and CDR2 is SYGVKD. The CDR3 is 15 residues long. V lost 3 bases and J lost 1, with 13 bases in between. DNA of the CDR3: TGTGCCATCAGTGAACCCGGGACGACTTCCTACGAGCAGTACTTC. It translates to CAISEPGTTSYEQYF.

The chain couples TRBV6-1 to TRBJ2-7; D possibly matches TRBD1 or TRBD2 (5 bases each). The V gene's germline CDR1 is MNHNS and CDR2 SASEGT. The CDR3 totals 14 residues. V lost 5 bases and J lost 7, with 18 bases in between. The CDR3 sequence is CASSPRGSWREQYF. The CDR3 DNA sequence: TGTGCCAGCAGTCCACGGGGCAGTTGGAGGGAGCAGTACTTC.

The DNA for the CDR3 is TGTGCCAGCAGCCAAGATTATCCCGCGGAATACTATGGCTACACCTTC. Its protein is CASSQDYPAEYYGYTF. The chain carries TRBV14 and TRBJ1-2; D unclear. From germline, CDR1 is SGHDN and CDR2 FVKESK. This CDR3 region has 16 residues. The V and J ends lost 0 bases and 3 bases respectively, with 14 bases between them.